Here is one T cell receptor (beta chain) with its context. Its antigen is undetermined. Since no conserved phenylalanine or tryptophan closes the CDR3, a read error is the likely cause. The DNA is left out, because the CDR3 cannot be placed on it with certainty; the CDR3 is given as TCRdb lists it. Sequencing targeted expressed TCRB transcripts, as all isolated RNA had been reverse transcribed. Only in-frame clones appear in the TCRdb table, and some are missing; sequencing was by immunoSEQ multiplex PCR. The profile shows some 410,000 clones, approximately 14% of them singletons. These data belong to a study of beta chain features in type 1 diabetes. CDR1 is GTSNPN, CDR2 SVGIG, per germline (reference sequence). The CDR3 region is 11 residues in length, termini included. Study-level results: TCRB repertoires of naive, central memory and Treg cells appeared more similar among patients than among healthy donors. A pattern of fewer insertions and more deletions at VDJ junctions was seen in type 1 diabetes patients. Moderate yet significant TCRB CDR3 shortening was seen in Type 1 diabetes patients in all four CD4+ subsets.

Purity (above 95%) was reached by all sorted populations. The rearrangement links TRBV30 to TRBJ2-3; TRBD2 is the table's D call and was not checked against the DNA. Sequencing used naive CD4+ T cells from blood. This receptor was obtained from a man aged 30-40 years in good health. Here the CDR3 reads CAWRIKGLAGL.